This T cell receptor beta chain was profiled in a study of T cells after yellow fever vaccination. The wider study: Preparation of fractions with low cell numbers was performed using SMART-Seq v4 Ultra Low Input. Findings of the study overall: Weaker overall was a secondary response that nonetheless peaked faster, on day 5 versus 15. Most clones from primary vaccination were detected again post-booster (about 95% CD4, about 85% CD8).

V dropped 0 bases and J dropped 14 bases, with 13 bases sitting between them. Germline CDR1 SGDLS, CDR2 YYNGEE. This CDR3 spans 12 amino acids. They built TCR cDNA with 5'RACE template switching, a step that put in a universal primer site and UMIs. TCRdb re-analysed the 5' RACE reads in MiXCR, keeping a single row per CDR3 protein. This table has a few hundred thousand distinct CDR3 sequences, 3% to 4% appearing once. Details on this clonotype: What it binds is not known.

The V gene is TRBV9, the J gene TRBJ2-3; D call uncertain. The material sequenced was CD4+ T cells sorted from PBMCs, taken 10 days after the yellow fever booster vaccination. This TCR came from a man aged 18-30 years who received the YFV17D yellow fever vaccine. CDR3 protein: CASSVGLGVLYF. In DNA form, the CDR3 reads TGTGCCAGCAGCGTAGGCCTCGGCGTTTTGTATTTT.